The T cell receptor beta chain under discussion was sequenced for a study of CXCR3-negative and CXCR3-positive naive CD8 T cells. The sorter processed each CD8+ T cell subset in triplicate at some 300,000 cells apiece. Of note for this clonotype: Its matching antigen is unknown.

UMI-labeled TRB cDNA libraries were prepared by 5' RACE. TCRdb re-called the 5' RACE reads; every CDR3 protein appears as one record, without DNA. The sample table includes tens of thousands of distinct CDR3 sequences. The CDR3 has 16 amino acids. CDR1 and CDR2 (germline): MGHDK, SYGVNS. General observations from the study: TRB CDR3 hydrophobicity was greater in CXCR3-positive naive cells than in CXCR3-negative naive cells.

The sequenced sample consisted of naive CXCR3+ CD8+ T cells from blood. The subset denotes: CD45RO-CCR7+CD27+CD95- naive CD8+ T cells expressing CXCR3 (TNR3+). The V gene is TRBV25-1, the J gene TRBJ2-3; TCRdb proposes TRBD2, but this gene call is untestable without DNA. The source of this sequence is a human donor in good health. Some clones in this sample may be carry-over from other donors' samples. The chain's CDR3 is CASSDGGSGSTDTQYF.